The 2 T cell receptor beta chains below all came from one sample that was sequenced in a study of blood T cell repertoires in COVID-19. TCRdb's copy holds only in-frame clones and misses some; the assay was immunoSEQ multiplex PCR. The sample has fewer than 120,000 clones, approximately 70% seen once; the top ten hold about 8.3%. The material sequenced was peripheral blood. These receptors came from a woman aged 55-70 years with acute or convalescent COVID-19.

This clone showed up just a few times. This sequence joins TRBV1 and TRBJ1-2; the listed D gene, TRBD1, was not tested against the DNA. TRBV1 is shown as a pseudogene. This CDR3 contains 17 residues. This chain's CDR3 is CTSSQERGIQGIGRRSF. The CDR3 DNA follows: TGCACCAGCAGCCAAGAAAGAGGGATACAGGGGATAGGTAGACGCTCCTTC.

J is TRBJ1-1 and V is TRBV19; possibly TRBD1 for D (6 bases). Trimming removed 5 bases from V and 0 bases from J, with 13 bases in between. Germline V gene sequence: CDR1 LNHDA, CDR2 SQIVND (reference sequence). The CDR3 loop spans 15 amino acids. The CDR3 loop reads CASSLTGIMNTEAFF. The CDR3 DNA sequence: TGTGCCAGTAGTCTAACAGGGATCATGAACACTGAAGCTTTCTTT.